A selection of T cell receptor beta chains follows, all from one sample in a study of blood T cell repertoires in COVID-19. Repertoires were generated with immunoSEQ multiplex PCR, while TCRdb's copy carries only in-frame clones and drops some. There are some 89,000 clones in the sample; 81% occur only once, and about 4% lies in the top ten. Sequenced: peripheral blood. These TCRs come from a man aged 55 to 70 with acute or convalescent COVID-19. CDR3s include the opening cysteine and the closing phenylalanine or tryptophan. Fields, in order: D gene, J gene, clone size, V gene, CDR3 protein, CDR3 DNA. The D gene is left open where the match is weak. Part of the rows lack a size; the others show once, few, many or a class for expanded clones.

D gene: .; J gene: TRBJ1-1; clone size: .; V gene: TRBV19; CDR3 protein: CASSIMTAHTEAFF; CDR3 DNA: TGTGCCAGTAGTATAATGACAGCCCACACTGAAGCTTTCTTT
D gene: TRBD1; J gene: TRBJ1-1; clone size: .; V gene: TRBV4-3; CDR3 protein: CASSHGDRENTEAFF; CDR3 DNA: TGCGCCAGCAGCCATGGCGACAGGGAGAACACTGAAGCTTTCTTT
D gene: TRBD2; J gene: TRBJ2-1; clone size: once; V gene: TRBV6-6; CDR3 protein: CASSYPPRGGYEQFF; CDR3 DNA: TGTGCCAGCAGTTATCCCCCCCGGGGGGGCTATGAGCAGTTCTTC
D gene: .; J gene: TRBJ2-3; clone size: .; V gene: TRBV29-1; CDR3 protein: CSVEDQFGAGTDTQYF; CDR3 DNA: TGCAGCGTTGAAGATCAGTTTGGCGCGGGGACAGATACGCAGTATTTT
D gene: TRBD2; J gene: TRBJ2-1; clone size: .; V gene: TRBV3-1/TRBV3-2; CDR3 protein: CASSQDFQRGGGNEQFF; CDR3 DNA: TGTGCCAGCAGCCAAGATTTTCAGCGGGGGGGCGGTAATGAGCAGTTCTTC
D gene: .; J gene: TRBJ1-1; clone size: many; V gene: TRBV18; CDR3 protein: CASSLTDSNTEAFF; CDR3 DNA: TGTGCCAGCTCCTTGACAGATTCGAACACTGAAGCTTTCTTT
D gene: .; J gene: TRBJ2-2; clone size: .; V gene: TRBV18; CDR3 protein: CASSPGHRNTGELFF; CDR3 DNA: TGTGCCAGCTCGCCGGGACATAGGAACACCGGGGAGCTGTTTTTT
D gene: .; J gene: TRBJ1-1; clone size: .; V gene: TRBV7-7; CDR3 protein: CASSRGVNTEAFF; CDR3 DNA: TGTGCTAGCAGCCGGGGGGTGAACACTGAAGCTTTCTTT
D gene: .; J gene: TRBJ2-3; clone size: .; V gene: TRBV7-2; CDR3 protein: CASSYYTDTQYF; CDR3 DNA: TGTGCCAGCAGCTACTACACAGATACGCAGTATTTT
D gene: TRBD1; J gene: TRBJ1-2; clone size: .; V gene: TRBV19; CDR3 protein: CASSTLRQGYGYTF; CDR3 DNA: TGTGCCAGTAGTACCCTAAGACAGGGGTATGGCTACACCTTC
D gene: .; J gene: TRBJ1-5; clone size: .; V gene: TRBV28; CDR3 protein: CASSSPGNQPQHF; CDR3 DNA: TGTGCCAGCAGTTCCCCGGGCAATCAGCCCCAGCATTTT
D gene: TRBD1; J gene: TRBJ2-7; clone size: .; V gene: TRBV7-2; CDR3 protein: CASSRRQGAYEQYF; CDR3 DNA: TGTGCCAGCAGCCGTAGACAGGGGGCCTACGAGCAGTACTTC
D gene: TRBD2; J gene: TRBJ2-2; clone size: .; V gene: TRBV5-4; CDR3 protein: CASSFSGSMAGELFF; CDR3 DNA: TGTGCCAGCAGCTTCAGCGGGAGTATGGCCGGGGAGCTGTTTTTT
D gene: .; J gene: TRBJ2-3; clone size: .; V gene: TRBV11-3; CDR3 protein: CASSSSQVRVDTQYF; CDR3 DNA: TGTGCCAGCAGCTCGTCGCAAGTCAGGGTGGATACGCAGTATTTT
D gene: .; J gene: TRBJ1-1; clone size: .; V gene: TRBV10-3; CDR3 protein: CAISGGQGNTEAFF; CDR3 DNA: TGTGCCATCAGTGGGGGGCAGGGAAACACTGAAGCTTTCTTT
D gene: TRBD1; J gene: TRBJ1-1; clone size: few; V gene: TRBV18; CDR3 protein: CASSPIGQGNEAFF; CDR3 DNA: TGTGCCAGCTCACCCATAGGACAGGGGAACGAAGCTTTCTTT
D gene: TRBD2; J gene: TRBJ2-3; clone size: few; V gene: TRBV7-2; CDR3 protein: CASKSGVPSTDTQYF; CDR3 DNA: TGTGCCAGCAAGAGCGGGGTCCCTTCCACAGATACGCAGTATTTT
D gene: TRBD1; J gene: TRBJ2-7; clone size: .; V gene: TRBV27; CDR3 protein: CASSTGTGFYEQYF; CDR3 DNA: TGTGCCAGCAGTACCGGGACAGGTTTCTACGAGCAGTACTTC
D gene: TRBD2; J gene: TRBJ2-1; clone size: .; V gene: TRBV5-1; CDR3 protein: CASSWGVAGGLRNNEQFF; CDR3 DNA: TGCGCCAGCAGCTGGGGGGTAGCGGGAGGCCTCCGTAACAATGAGCAGTTCTTC
D gene: .; J gene: TRBJ1-2; clone size: .; V gene: TRBV5-1; CDR3 protein: CASSFFEGVGGYTF; CDR3 DNA: TGCGCCAGCAGCTTTTTTGAGGGAGTCGGTGGCTACACCTTC
D gene: .; J gene: TRBJ1-2; clone size: .; V gene: TRBV11-1; CDR3 protein: CASSLVPGSSLGYTF; CDR3 DNA: TGTGCCAGCAGCTTAGTTCCAGGATCTTCTCTGGGCTACACCTTC
D gene: TRBD1; J gene: TRBJ2-5; clone size: .; V gene: TRBV19; CDR3 protein: CASSPRTGGKETQYF; CDR3 DNA: TGTGCCAGTAGTCCCCGGACAGGGGGAAAAGAGACCCAGTACTTC
D gene: .; J gene: TRBJ2-2; clone size: .; V gene: TRBV7-2; CDR3 protein: CASSLVYGSFLGELFF; CDR3 DNA: TGTGCCAGCAGCTTAGTATACGGGAGTTTTCTCGGGGAGCTGTTTTTT
D gene: TRBD1; J gene: TRBJ1-6; clone size: .; V gene: TRBV6-6; CDR3 protein: CASGQGNSPLHF; CDR3 DNA: TGTGCCAGCGGACAGGGAAATTCACCCCTCCACTTT
D gene: .; J gene: TRBJ2-6; clone size: many; V gene: TRBV6-5; CDR3 protein: CASSLQGSGANVLTF; CDR3 DNA: TGTGCCAGCAGTCTGCAGGGCTCTGGGGCCAACGTCCTGACTTTC
D gene: .; J gene: TRBJ1-4; clone size: .; V gene: TRBV5-1; CDR3 protein: CASSLGQHEKLFF; CDR3 DNA: TGCGCCAGCAGCTTGGGACAGCACGAAAAACTGTTTTTT
D gene: .; J gene: TRBJ2-1; clone size: .; V gene: TRBV7-6; CDR3 protein: CASSLGGIRSYNEQFF; CDR3 DNA: TGTGCCAGCAGCTTAGGAGGTATACGTTCCTACAATGAGCAGTTCTTC
D gene: TRBD1; J gene: TRBJ1-1; clone size: few; V gene: TRBV30; CDR3 protein: CALTGGREAFF; CDR3 DNA: TGTGCCCTCACAGGGGGTCGTGAAGCTTTCTTT
D gene: .; J gene: TRBJ1-3; clone size: few; V gene: TRBV11-2; CDR3 protein: CASSVRSSGNTIYF; CDR3 DNA: TGTGCCAGCAGCGTCAGAAGCTCTGGAAACACCATATATTTT
D gene: .; J gene: TRBJ1-1; clone size: .; V gene: TRBV24-1; CDR3 protein: CATIGRGNTEAFF; CDR3 DNA: TGTGCCACCATCGGCCGAGGGAACACTGAAGCTTTCTTT
D gene: .; J gene: TRBJ2-3; clone size: .; V gene: TRBV12-3/TRBV12-4; CDR3 protein: CASSLLNTDTQYF; CDR3 DNA: TGTGCCAGCAGTTTGCTAAACACAGATACGCAGTATTTT
D gene: .; J gene: TRBJ2-5; clone size: .; V gene: TRBV25-1; CDR3 protein: CASNLGGGPGETQYF; CDR3 DNA: TGTGCCAGCAATTTAGGGGGAGGGCCAGGAGAGACCCAGTACTTC
D gene: TRBD1; J gene: TRBJ1-2; clone size: .; V gene: TRBV5-6; CDR3 protein: CASSLIDRGHYGYTF; CDR3 DNA: TGTGCCAGCAGCCTGATAGACAGGGGCCACTATGGCTACACCTTC
D gene: .; J gene: TRBJ2-1; clone size: .; V gene: TRBV27; CDR3 protein: CASSSLSVHEQFF; CDR3 DNA: TGTGCCAGCAGCAGTTTATCCGTGCATGAGCAGTTCTTC
D gene: .; J gene: TRBJ2-1; clone size: .; V gene: TRBV11-2; CDR3 protein: CASNTYSGYNEQFF; CDR3 DNA: TGTGCCAGCAACACCTATTCGGGTTACAATGAGCAGTTCTTC
D gene: TRBD2; J gene: TRBJ2-3; clone size: once; V gene: TRBV10-3; CDR3 protein: CAISDKTSGTDTQYF; CDR3 DNA: TGTGCCATCAGTGATAAGACTAGCGGGACAGATACGCAGTATTTT
D gene: .; J gene: TRBJ1-5; clone size: .; V gene: TRBV29-1; CDR3 protein: CSVVWRGLGSNQPQHF; CDR3 DNA: TGCAGCGTTGTCTGGCGGGGATTGGGGAGCAATCAGCCCCAGCATTTT
D gene: .; J gene: TRBJ1-6; clone size: .; V gene: TRBV5-1; CDR3 protein: CASSSGGASYNSPLHF; CDR3 DNA: TGCGCCAGCAGCTCGGGGGGCGCATCCTATAATTCACCCCTCCACTTT
D gene: .; J gene: TRBJ2-7; clone size: .; V gene: TRBV5-4; CDR3 protein: CASSFQGSYEQYF; CDR3 DNA: TGTGCCAGCAGCTTCCAGGGATCCTACGAGCAGTACTTC
D gene: .; J gene: TRBJ2-3; clone size: .; V gene: TRBV7-3; CDR3 protein: CASARGSTQYF; CDR3 DNA: TGTGCCAGTGCCCGGGGTAGTACGCAGTATTTT
D gene: .; J gene: TRBJ2-1; clone size: .; V gene: TRBV18; CDR3 protein: CASSPPVSGGVQYNEQFF; CDR3 DNA: TGTGCCAGCTCACCACCGGTCTCGGGGGGCGTACAATACAATGAGCAGTTCTTC